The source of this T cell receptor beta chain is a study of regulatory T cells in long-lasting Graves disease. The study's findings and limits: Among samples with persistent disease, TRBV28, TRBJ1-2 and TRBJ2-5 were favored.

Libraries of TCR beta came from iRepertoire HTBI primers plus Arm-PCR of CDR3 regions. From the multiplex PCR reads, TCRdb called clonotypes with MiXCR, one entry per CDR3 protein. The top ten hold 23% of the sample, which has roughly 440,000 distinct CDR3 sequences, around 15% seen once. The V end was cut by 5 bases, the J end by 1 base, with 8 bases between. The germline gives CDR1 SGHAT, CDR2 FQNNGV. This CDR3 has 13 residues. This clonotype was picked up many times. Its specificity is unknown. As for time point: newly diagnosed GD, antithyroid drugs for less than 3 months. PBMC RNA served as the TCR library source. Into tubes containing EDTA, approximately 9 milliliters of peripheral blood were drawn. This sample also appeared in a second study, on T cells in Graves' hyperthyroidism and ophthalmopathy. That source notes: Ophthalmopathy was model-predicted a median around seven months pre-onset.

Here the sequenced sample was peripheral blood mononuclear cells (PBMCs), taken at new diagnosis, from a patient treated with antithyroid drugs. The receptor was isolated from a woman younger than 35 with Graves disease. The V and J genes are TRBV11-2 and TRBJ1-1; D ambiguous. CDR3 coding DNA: TGTGCCAGCAGCATAGGACGGAACACTGAAGCTTTCTTT. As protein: CASSIGRNTEAFF. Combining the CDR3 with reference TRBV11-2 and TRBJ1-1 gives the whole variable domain EAGVAQSPRYKIIEKRQSVAFWCNPISGHATLYWYQQILGQGPKLLIQFQNNGVVDDSQLPKDRFSAERLKGVDSTLKIQPAKLEDSAVYLCASSIGRNTEAFFGQGTRLTVV.